The rows below give T cell receptor beta chains drawn from one sample of a study of tumor-infiltrating lymphocytes in oesophageal squamous cell carcinoma. A single record per CDR3 protein comes from TCRdb applying MiXCR to the reads. The sample has some 10,000 distinct CDR3 sequences, roughly 60% seen once. The sequencing input was blood. The receptors come from a female donor with esophageal squamous cell carcinoma. Both conserved end residues are part of each CDR3. The D gene is left open where the match is weak. Clone size is given for some rows only: seen once, a few or many times, or a class if the clone is expanded.

V gene,D gene,CDR3 length,clone size,CDR3 protein
TRBV6-1,TRBD1,11,NA,CASKIRDRAYF
TRBV7-3,TRBD2,15,NA,CASRVSSGGAHEQFF
TRBV7-4,NA,13,NA,CASSQGNKNIQYF
TRBV7-6,NA,12,NA,CASSTSSGGQHF
TRBV6-2/TRBV6-3,NA,11,many,CASSYWEKQYF
TRBV10-3,NA,12,few,CAISEGVDEQFF
TRBV7-8,TRBD2,16,NA,CASSLGASGSPDTQYF
TRBV7-4,NA,15,NA,CASSQDMGEATEAFF
TRBV7-9,NA,15,NA,CASSSPGSSTDTQYF
TRBV19,TRBD2,16,NA,CASSPPGLAGDNEQFF
TRBV11-2,NA,17,NA,CASSLDRGLLSYNEQFF
TRBV5-6,NA,11,NA,CASSFDYGYTF
TRBV6-4,NA,14,many,CASSDSVRAGGYTF
TRBV6-2/TRBV6-3,NA,14,few,CASSVAGEIHGYTF
TRBV18,TRBD2,15,NA,CASSKGLAGYNEQFF
TRBV7-6,TRBD1,14,few,CASSLATGVETQYF
TRBV7-2,TRBD2,15,NA,CASSHRTSGSGEQFF
TRBV24-1,NA,16,few,CATSDSSTSSYNEQFF
TRBV5-6,NA,15,NA,CASSSPDDGYNEQFF
TRBV10-2,TRBD1,16,NA,CASSSPRDRSYNEQFF
TRBV10-1,NA,15,NA,CASSESNGPFLEAFF
TRBV7-3,NA,16,NA,CASSLKGYGWDNEQFF
TRBV5-1,TRBD2,16,many,CASSFLAGEKTYEQYF
TRBV11-2,TRBD2,14,NA,CASSLGGGGNEQFF
TRBV10-3,TRBD1,14,NA,CAIKGADRADEQYF
TRBV11-2,NA,15,few,CASSLGGHPSAGYTF
TRBV7-3,NA,13,few,CASSLNYGNEQFF
TRBV7-4,TRBD1,17,NA,CASSFIASQGARNEQYF
TRBV6-1,TRBD1,14,medium-sized,CASSLGTGVREQYF
TRBV7-2,NA,17,NA,CASSLADSILSNQPQHF
TRBV6-1,TRBD1,12,NA,CASRVTGLEQYF
TRBV7-3,NA,15,NA,CASSLTAAPSYEQYF
TRBV24-1,NA,16,NA,CATSGQQQGGLETQYF
TRBV6-6,TRBD1,16,NA,CASSYSGTGASYEQYF
TRBV24-1,NA,15,NA,CATSDSATAYNEQFF
TRBV28,TRBD2,19,NA,CASSFPRALSSGGYNEQYF
TRBV7-2,NA,15,NA,CASSLGTPRTDTQYF
TRBV6-1,NA,16,NA,CASRAPGEWLNYGYTF
TRBV12-3/TRBV12-4,NA,13,NA,CASSFRETGELFF
TRBV7-6,NA,13,NA,CASSLGTQETQYF
TRBV7-2,NA,16,NA,CASSLGARARGTEAFF
TRBV7-6,NA,15,NA,CASSLGLGRNTEAFF
TRBV12-3/TRBV12-4,NA,14,NA,CASSLGGDGTEAFF
TRBV11-2,NA,12,few,CASSLDQETQYF
TRBV7-6,NA,15,once,CASSFRDSGDYEQFF
TRBV27,TRBD2,16,NA,CASSSRLAGGTDTQYF
TRBV5-3,NA,15,NA,CASSLVGVSYNEQFF
TRBV7-3,NA,14,NA,CASSLTVNAGELFF
TRBV2,NA,14,NA,CASSDPGLQETQYF
TRBV7-6,NA,16,many,CASSPIYAGGRNEQFF
TRBV12-3/TRBV12-4,TRBD2,13,few,CASRAGGEETQYF